This T cell receptor beta chain emerged from a study of blood T cell repertoires in COVID-19. Study overall: Samples came from the United States, Italy and Spain, spanning acute and convalescent COVID-19. PBMCs, B-cell-depleted T cells, or T cells provided the cDNA or gDNA that made up the material.

There are 10 residues in the CDR3. Trimming stripped 10 bases from V and 4 bases from J, with 7 bases between. Profiling relied on immunoSEQ multiplex PCR, and the TCRdb table lists in-frame clones only, not all of them. The data show 250,000 to 350,000 clones, with 70% to 90% seen just once and approximately 4% held by the top ten. The cohort comprised adults aged 18 to 89 years residing in 20 to 30 US areas. Recovered status applied to Cohort 3 donors who had two consecutive negative PCRs. It also applied to those with clearance or with symptom resolution. This clonotype was sampled from a woman in her thirties who had recovered from COVID-19. The sample consisted of PBMCs or T cells enriched from blood (not recorded which). The V and J genes are TRBV12-3 or TRBV12-4 and TRBJ1-2; D not resolved. CDR3 loop: CATGVYGYTF. In DNA form, the CDR3 reads TGTGCCACAGGCGTCTATGGCTACACCTTC.